Listed below are T cell receptor beta chains from one sample, sequenced in a study of regulatory T cells in long-lasting Graves disease. In TCRdb, the multiplex PCR reads were re-called with MiXCR into one record per CDR3 protein. The sample carries 250,000 or so distinct CDR3 sequences, 18% recorded once. This sample also appeared in a second study, on T cells in Graves' hyperthyroidism and ophthalmopathy.

Sample: peripheral blood mononuclear cells (PBMCs), taken at new diagnosis, from a patient treated with antithyroid drugs. These receptors all come from a woman aged 25 to 39 with Graves disease. Each CDR3 is given with its conserved first and last residue. The order of the fields is D gene, clone size, J gene, V gene, CDR3 protein, CDR3 DNA. The D gene is left open where the match is weak. Where a row states a size, it is once, few, many or the class of an expanded clone; other rows omit it.

- | many | TRBJ2-1 | TRBV2 | CASSRFKSQFF | TGTGCCAGCAGTAGGTTCAAATCGCAGTTCTTC
- | many | TRBJ1-1 | TRBV5-1 | CASGSKDRGRGNTEAFF | TGCGCCAGCGGTTCGAAGGACAGAGGAAGGGGGAACACTGAAGCTTTCTTT
TRBD2 | many | TRBJ2-5 | TRBV12-3/TRBV12-4 | CASRRLAGRIYF | TGTGCCAGCAGAAGACTAGCGGGGAGGATCTACTTC
- | many | TRBJ1-3 | TRBV3-1 | CASSSRGEAIYF | TGTGCCAGCAGCTCCCGCGGCGAGGCCATATATTTT
TRBD1 | many | TRBJ1-1 | TRBV20-1 | CSGIRGTGNDGTEAFF | TGCAGTGGGATAAGAGGGACAGGGAACGACGGCACTGAAGCTTTCTTT
TRBD1 | many | TRBJ2-5 | TRBV6-1 | CASSKGQGAQETQYF | TGTGCCAGCAGTAAGGGACAGGGGGCTCAAGAGACCCAGTACTTC
TRBD2 | - | TRBJ2-3 | TRBV7-9 | CASSPDVGGVTDTQYF | TGTGCCAGCAGCCCCGACGTGGGGGGGGTCACAGATACGCAGTATTTT
- | many | TRBJ1-1 | TRBV7-8 | CASSPRGAFATEAFF | TGTGCCAGCAGCCCTCGGGGGGCCTTCGCTACTGAAGCTTTCTTT
TRBD1 | many | TRBJ1-2 | TRBV9 | CASSVEGQPNYGYTF | TGTGCCAGCAGCGTAGAGGGACAGCCTAACTATGGCTACACCTTC
- | many | TRBJ1-1 | TRBV12-5 | CASLGAPTEAFF | TGTGCTAGTTTGGGGGCACCCACTGAAGCTTTCTTT
TRBD1 | few | TRBJ1-2 | TRBV2 | CASSRGGQGFLGYTF | TGTGCCAGCAGCCGGGGGGGACAGGGTTTCTTAGGCTACACCTTC
- | many | TRBJ2-1 | TRBV6-5 | CASSYSGGMYEQFF | TGTGCCAGCAGTTACTCCGGGGGAATGTATGAGCAGTTCTTC
TRBD1 | many | TRBJ1-2 | TRBV7-9 | CASSLAQTGGNNYGYTF | TGTGCCAGCAGCTTAGCCCAGACAGGGGGCAATAACTATGGCTACACCTTC
TRBD2 | - | TRBJ2-1 | TRBV4-1 | CASSQLIAGGPYEQFF | TGCGCCAGCAGCCAACTAATAGCGGGGGGGCCTTATGAGCAGTTCTTC
TRBD1 | many | TRBJ1-2 | TRBV7-9 | CASSSNRDSSSGYTF | TGTGCCAGCAGCTCCAATCGGGACAGTAGCTCCGGCTACACCTTC
- | - | TRBJ2-1 | TRBV18 | CASSQTSNNEQFF | TGTGCCAGCTCGCAGACTAGTAACAATGAGCAGTTCTTC